The rows below give T cell receptor beta chains drawn from one sample of a study of T cell responses to AZD1222 COVID-19 vaccine. The assay was immunoSEQ multiplex PCR, and TCRdb's table has in-frame clones only and misses some. The table has tens of thousands of clones, roughly 87% seen once. The starting material was peripheral blood, obtained on day 0 of AZD1222 vaccination. The receptors were gathered from an adult in good health. Both conserved end residues are part of each CDR3. The order of the fields is clone size, D gene, J gene, V gene, CDR3 DNA, CDR3 protein. D genes are given only for firm matches. Part of the rows lack a size; the others show once, few, many or a class for expanded clones.

>.|TRBD2|TRBJ2-4|TRBV24-1
TGTGCCACCAGATCGGGGGGGGACGGCAAAAACATTCAGTACTTC
CATRSGGDGKNIQYF
>.|.|TRBJ2-1|TRBV7-9
TGTGCCAGCAGCTTAGCGAACCTCAGCCCGGGTACGAGGGCCAATGAGCAGTTCTTC
CASSLANLSPGTRANEQFF
>.|.|TRBJ1-4|TRBV25-1
TGTGCCAGCAGTGGAGGTTTTTATGAAAAACTGTTTTTT
CASSGGFYEKLFF
>.|TRBD1|TRBJ1-1|TRBV7-3
TGTGCCAGCAGCTCCAACGGGGACAGGGGAACTGAAGCTTTCTTT
CASSSNGDRGTEAFF
>.|.|TRBJ2-1|TRBV11-3
TGTGCCAGCAGCTTGCCCGGACTGGGGAACAATGAGCAGTTCTTC
CASSLPGLGNNEQFF
>.|TRBD1|TRBJ2-1|TRBV6-5
TGTGCCAGCAGCCCCGGGACAGGGTACAATGAGCAGTTCTTC
CASSPGTGYNEQFF
>few|.|TRBJ2-7|TRBV9
TGTGCCAGCAGCGTAGATCGGACCTCCTACGAGCAGTACTTC
CASSVDRTSYEQYF
>.|.|TRBJ2-2|TRBV2
TGTGCCAGCACCCGGGAAGGGTACACCGGGGAGCTGTTTTTT
CASTREGYTGELFF
>.|.|TRBJ1-2|TRBV5-4
TGTGCCAGCAGCCCTGGGGGCAGGGTCTATGGCTACACCTTC
CASSPGGRVYGYTF
>.|TRBD1|TRBJ1-1|TRBV2
TGTGCCAGCAGTGACTACAGGGGGCAGGACACTGAAGCTTTCTTT
CASSDYRGQDTEAFF
>.|.|TRBJ1-5|TRBV7-2
TGTGCCAGCAGCTCGGACGGTTATAGCAATCAGCCCCAGCATTTT
CASSSDGYSNQPQHF
>.|.|TRBJ2-6|TRBV7-9
TGTGCCAGCAGCTTAGAACCTCGTCAGGGCCCCCCCGTCCTGACTTTC
CASSLEPRQGPPVLTF
>.|.|TRBJ2-7|TRBV6-6
TGTGCCAGCAGTTACTCGAATGGGTTTTTGGTCTACGAGCAGTACTTC
CASSYSNGFLVYEQYF
>.|TRBD1|TRBJ1-1|TRBV18
TGTGCCAGCTCACCCTTAAGAACAGGGGCGAACACTGAAGCTTTCTTT
CASSPLRTGANTEAFF
>.|.|TRBJ1-6|TRBV15
TGTGCCACCAGCAGAGCGGTTGCCTCCCTCCTCCACTTT
CATSRAVASLLHF
>.|TRBD2|TRBJ2-7|TRBV30
TGTGCCTGGACCAGCGGGAGGGCCTACGAGCAGTACTTC
CAWTSGRAYEQYF
>once|.|TRBJ2-3|TRBV6-5
TGTGCCAGCAGTTACTCGATAGCGGATACGCAGTATTTT
CASSYSIADTQYF
>.|.|TRBJ1-2|TRBV6-1
TGTGCCAGCAGTGAGGGGTTGACATACCCTGGTGGCTACACCTTC
CASSEGLTYPGGYTF
>.|.|TRBJ2-5|TRBV30
TGTGCCTGGAGTGTAACACGGGACAAAGAGACCCAGTACTTC
CAWSVTRDKETQYF
>.|TRBD2|TRBJ2-2|TRBV3-1/TRBV3-2
TGTGCCAGCAGCCAAGATCGTCATGTGAGTAGCGGGAGGGCCACCGGGGAGCTGTTTTTT
CASSQDRHVSSGRATGELFF
>once|.|TRBJ1-1|TRBV19
TGTGCCAGTAGTATGTGGGCAGAGCCCATGAACACTGAAGCTTTCTTT
CASSMWAEPMNTEAFF
>.|.|TRBJ1-5|TRBV7-2
TGTGCCAGCAGTTCTGACAGCTCTGGTGGTCAGCCCCAGCATTTT
CASSSDSSGGQPQHF
>.|TRBD2|TRBJ2-1|TRBV7-6
TGTGCCAGCAGCTTAGCTGGGACTAATCTCGATGAGCAGTTCTTC
CASSLAGTNLDEQFF
>.|.|TRBJ2-2|TRBV30
TGTGCCTGGGGTGGGATCGGGGAGCTGTTTTTT
CAWGGIGELFF
>.|.|TRBJ1-1|TRBV11-2
TGTGCCAGCAGACGAACCGTGATCGGAGGAACTGAAGCTTTCTTT
CASRRTVIGGTEAFF
>.|.|TRBJ2-5|TRBV6-2/TRBV6-3
TGTGCCAGCAGTGGGACCGGGACATCAAGCCAAGAGACCCAGTACTTC
CASSGTGTSSQETQYF
>.|.|TRBJ2-7|TRBV7-3
TGTGCCAGCAGCTTATCGTCAGCTTACGAGCAGTACTTC
CASSLSSAYEQYF
>.|.|TRBJ1-6|TRBV7-9
TGTGCCAGCAGCTTGGAGAGCTCCTATAATTCACCCCTCCACTTT
CASSLESSYNSPLHF
>once|.|TRBJ2-5|TRBV15
TGTGCCACCAGCAGGCAAGAGGAGACCCAGTACTTC
CATSRQEETQYF
>once|.|TRBJ2-1|TRBV7-7
TGTGCTAGCAGCCGCTCTGGCGGCTCCTACAATGAGCAGTTCTTC
CASSRSGGSYNEQFF
>few|.|TRBJ2-1|TRBV30
TGTGCCTGGAGTGTAGTCGGTTTGAAAAATGAGCAGTTCTTC
CAWSVVGLKNEQFF
>.|TRBD1|TRBJ2-5|TRBV5-1
TGCGCCAGCAGCTCACCTTCAGGGGGCCAAGAGACCCAGTACTTC
CASSSPSGGQETQYF
>once|.|TRBJ1-5|TRBV7-9
TGTGCCAGCAGCCCAGCCTTGGGTAGCAATCAGCCCCAGCATTTT
CASSPALGSNQPQHF
>.|TRBD2|TRBJ2-2|TRBV30
TGTGCCTGGAGTGTGCGCCTGACTAGCGCGAACACCGGGGAGCTGTTTTTT
CAWSVRLTSANTGELFF
>.|TRBD1|TRBJ2-1|TRBV14
TGTGCCAGCAGCTCCCGGGACAGGATTTACAATGAGCAGTTCTTC
CASSSRDRIYNEQFF
>once|.|TRBJ2-5|TRBV19
TGTGCCAGTAGTATGGGAGGAGGAATCGAGACCCAGTACTTC
CASSMGGGIETQYF
>.|TRBD1|TRBJ1-2|TRBV13
TGTGCCAGCAGCCTCCAGGGAAGGGGGCGCGGGTATGGCTACACCTTC
CASSLQGRGRGYGYTF